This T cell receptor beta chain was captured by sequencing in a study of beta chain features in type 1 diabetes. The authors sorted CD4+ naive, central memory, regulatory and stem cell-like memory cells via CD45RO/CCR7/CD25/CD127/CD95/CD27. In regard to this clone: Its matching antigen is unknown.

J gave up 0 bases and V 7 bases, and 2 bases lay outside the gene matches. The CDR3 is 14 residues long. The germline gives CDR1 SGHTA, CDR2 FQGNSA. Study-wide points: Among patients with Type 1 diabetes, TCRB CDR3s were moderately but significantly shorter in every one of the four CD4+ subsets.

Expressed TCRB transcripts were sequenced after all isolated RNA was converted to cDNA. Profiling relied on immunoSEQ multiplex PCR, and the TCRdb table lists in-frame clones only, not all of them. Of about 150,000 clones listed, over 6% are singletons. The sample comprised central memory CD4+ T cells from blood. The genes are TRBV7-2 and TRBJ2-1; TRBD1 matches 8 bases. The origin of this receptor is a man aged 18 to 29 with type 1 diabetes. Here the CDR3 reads CASKQGASYNEQFF. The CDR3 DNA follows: TGTGCCAGCAAGCAGGGGGCCTCCTACAATGAGCAGTTCTTC.